A single sample is the source of the 3 T cell receptor beta chains below, sequenced in a study of blood T cell repertoires in COVID-19. The data were produced by immunoSEQ multiplex PCR, yet TCRdb's version contains in-frame clones alone and is incomplete. The sample carries 300,000 to 400,000 clones, under 95% recorded once. The specimen sequenced was PBMCs or T cells enriched from blood (not recorded which). These receptors all come from a man between 60 and 75 years old who had recovered from COVID-19.

The J gene is TRBJ1-2, the V gene TRBV5-1, with D perhaps TRBD1 (5 bases). The ends were cut back, 4 bases at V and 4 bases at J, with 11 bases in the middle. This CDR3 spans 13 amino acids. In germline, CDR1 is SGHRS, CDR2 YFSETQ. The CDR3 sequence: CASSPGDGYGYTF. CDR3 sequence (DNA): TGCGCCAGCAGCCCGGGGGACGGCTATGGCTACACCTTC. Complete variable domain (other parts from reference TRBV5-1 and TRBJ1-2): KAGVTQTPRYLIKTRGQQVTLSCSPISGHRSVSWYQQTPGQGLQFLFEYFSETQRNKGNFPGRFSGRQFSNSRSEMNVSTLELGDSALYLCASSPGDGYGYTFGSGTRLTVV.

V usage is TRBV7-9 and J usage is TRBJ1-4; possible D gene TRBD1, 6 bases. V lost 4 bases to trimming and J lost 7 bases, with 13 bases between them. The CDR3 contains 14 residues. Germline CDR1 and CDR2: SEHNR and FQNEAQ (reference sequence). The CDR3 DNA follows: TGTGCCAGCAGCTCGGGCGGGGGCCTTGAAAAACTGTTTTTT. Its protein product is CASSSGGGLEKLFF.

The chain links TRBV4-2 to TRBJ2-7; maybe TRBD2 (5 bases). Trimming took off 2 bases at V and 2 bases at J, with 13 bases between the two ends. The CDR3 runs to 15 residues. CDR1 is LGHNA, CDR2 YNFKEQ, per germline. As DNA, the CDR3 is TGTGCCAGCAGCCAACAAGGAGGCCAAACCTACGAGCAGTACTTC. It encodes CASSQQGGQTYEQYF.